The clone carrying this TCR beta chain was observed a handful of times. This table comes from immunoSEQ multiplex PCR, and its TCRdb copy is limited to in-frame clones, with some not included. Of tens of thousands of clones in the sample, roughly 92% were seen once. This sample is drawn from a study of chemoradiotherapy in HPV16-positive cancers. CDR3 length: 14 amino acids. The input for sequencing was blood, taken from a patient who underwent chemoradiotherapy. The chain joins TRBV21-1 to TRBJ1-4; TRBD1, as called in the table, went unchecked against the DNA. TRBV21-1 is marked as a pseudogene. The TCR was taken from a human donor with HPV-associated anogenital cancer. The CDR3 nucleotides are TGTGCCCAGCGTAGGGGGATGGGCGATGAAAAACTGTTTTTT. Protein: CAQRRGMGDEKLFF.